This T cell receptor (beta chain) was recorded in a study of blood T cell repertoires in COVID-19. Whole-study context: Acute and convalescent COVID-19 specimens originated in the United States, Italy and Spain. Sources were T cells, B-cell-depleted T cells, or PBMCs; the material itself was cDNA or gDNA.

TCRdb's table, derived via immunoSEQ multiplex PCR, lists solely in-frame clones and lacks some. The sample carries under 95,000 clones, under 85% recorded once. V gave up 3 bases and J gave up 4 bases, with 7 bases separating them. The CDR3 is 13 amino acids. Germline lookup yields CDR1 LGHNA and CDR2 YNFKEQ. The receptor comes from a woman older than 75 with acute or convalescent COVID-19. Input material: peripheral blood. The chain links TRBV4-2 to TRBJ1-3; D uncertain. The CDR3 here is CASSHAQGNTIYF. The DNA for the CDR3 is TGTGCCAGCAGCCACGCACAGGGAAACACCATATATTTT.